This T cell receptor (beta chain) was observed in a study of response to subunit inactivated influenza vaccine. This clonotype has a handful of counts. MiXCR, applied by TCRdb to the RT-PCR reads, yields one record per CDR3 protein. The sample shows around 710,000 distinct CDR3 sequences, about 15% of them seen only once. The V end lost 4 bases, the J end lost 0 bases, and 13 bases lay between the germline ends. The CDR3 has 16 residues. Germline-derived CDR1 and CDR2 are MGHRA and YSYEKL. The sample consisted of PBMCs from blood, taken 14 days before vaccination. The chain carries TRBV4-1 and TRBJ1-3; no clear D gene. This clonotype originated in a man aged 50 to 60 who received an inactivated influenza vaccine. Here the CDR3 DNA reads TGCGCCAGCAGCCCCGAGGTGACGTTCTCTGGAAACACCATATATTTT. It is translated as CASSPEVTFSGNTIYF.